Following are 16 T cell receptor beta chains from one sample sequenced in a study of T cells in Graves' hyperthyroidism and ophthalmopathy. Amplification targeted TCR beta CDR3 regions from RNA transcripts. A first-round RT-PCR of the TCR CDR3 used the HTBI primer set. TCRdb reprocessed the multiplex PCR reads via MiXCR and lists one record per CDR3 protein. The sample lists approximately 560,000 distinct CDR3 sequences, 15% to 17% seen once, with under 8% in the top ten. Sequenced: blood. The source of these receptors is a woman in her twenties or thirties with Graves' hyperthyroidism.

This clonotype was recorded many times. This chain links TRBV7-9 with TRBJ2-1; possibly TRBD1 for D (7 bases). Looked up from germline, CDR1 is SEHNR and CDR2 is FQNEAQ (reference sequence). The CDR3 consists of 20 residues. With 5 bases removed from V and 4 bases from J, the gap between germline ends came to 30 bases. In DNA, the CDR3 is TGTGCCAGCAGCCCCGTATATCAGGGGGATAAGGGACTGAAGTACAATGAGCAGTTCTTC. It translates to CASSPVYQGDKGLKYNEQFF.

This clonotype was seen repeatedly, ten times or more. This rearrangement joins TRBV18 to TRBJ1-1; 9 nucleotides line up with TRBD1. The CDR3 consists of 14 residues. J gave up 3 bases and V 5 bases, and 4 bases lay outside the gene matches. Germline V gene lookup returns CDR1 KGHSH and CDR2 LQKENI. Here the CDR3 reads CASSSRDRDTEAFF. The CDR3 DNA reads TGTGCCAGCTCATCACGGGACAGGGACACTGAAGCTTTCTTT.

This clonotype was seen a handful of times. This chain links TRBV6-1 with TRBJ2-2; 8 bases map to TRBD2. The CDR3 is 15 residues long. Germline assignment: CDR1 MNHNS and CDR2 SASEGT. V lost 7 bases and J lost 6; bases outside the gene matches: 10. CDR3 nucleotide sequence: TGTGCCAGCACCCGGGGGGGGGTGAAAGCCGGGGAGCTGTTTTTT. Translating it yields CASTRGGVKAGELFF.

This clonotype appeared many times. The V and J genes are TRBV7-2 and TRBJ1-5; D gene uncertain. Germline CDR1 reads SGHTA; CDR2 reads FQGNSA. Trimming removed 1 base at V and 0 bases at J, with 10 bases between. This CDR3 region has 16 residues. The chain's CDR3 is CASSLGAVYSNQPQHF. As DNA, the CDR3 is TGTGCCAGCAGCTTAGGTGCGGTATATAGCAATCAGCCCCAGCATTTT.

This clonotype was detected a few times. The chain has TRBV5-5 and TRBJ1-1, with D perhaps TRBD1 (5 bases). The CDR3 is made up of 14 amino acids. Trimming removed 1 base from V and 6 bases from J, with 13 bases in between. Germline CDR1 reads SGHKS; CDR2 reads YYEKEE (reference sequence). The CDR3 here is CASSLNSLGAEAFF. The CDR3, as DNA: TGTGCCAGCAGCTTGAACAGCCTAGGGGCTGAAGCTTTCTTT.

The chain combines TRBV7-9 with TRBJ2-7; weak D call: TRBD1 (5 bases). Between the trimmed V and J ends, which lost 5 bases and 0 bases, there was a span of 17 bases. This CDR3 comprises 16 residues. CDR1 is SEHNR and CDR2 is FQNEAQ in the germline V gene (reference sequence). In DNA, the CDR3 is TGTGCCAGCAGCCCCTCAACGTGGGGCAACTCCTACGAGCAGTACTTC. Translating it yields CASSPSTWGNSYEQYF.

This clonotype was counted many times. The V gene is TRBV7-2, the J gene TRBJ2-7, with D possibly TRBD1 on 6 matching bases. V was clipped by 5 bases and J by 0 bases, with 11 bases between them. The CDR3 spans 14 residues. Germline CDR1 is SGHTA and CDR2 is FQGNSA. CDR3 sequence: CASSRSGVSYEQYF. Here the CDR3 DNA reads TGTGCCAGCAGCCGATCAGGGGTCTCCTACGAGCAGTACTTC.

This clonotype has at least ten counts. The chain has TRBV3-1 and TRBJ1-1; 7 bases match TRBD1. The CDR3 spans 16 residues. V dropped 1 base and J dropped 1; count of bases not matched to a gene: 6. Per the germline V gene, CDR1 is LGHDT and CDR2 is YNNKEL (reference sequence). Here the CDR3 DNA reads TGTGCCAGCAGCCAAGGAACCGGGACAGCGAACACTGAAGCTTTCTTT. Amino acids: CASSQGTGTANTEAFF.

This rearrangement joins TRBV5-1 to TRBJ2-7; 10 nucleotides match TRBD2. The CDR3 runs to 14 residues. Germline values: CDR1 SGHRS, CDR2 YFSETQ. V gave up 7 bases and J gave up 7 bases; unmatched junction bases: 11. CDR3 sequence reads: CASGGSSGSREQYF. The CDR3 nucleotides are TGCGCCAGCGGCGGTTCTAGCGGGAGCCGAGAGCAGTACTTC.

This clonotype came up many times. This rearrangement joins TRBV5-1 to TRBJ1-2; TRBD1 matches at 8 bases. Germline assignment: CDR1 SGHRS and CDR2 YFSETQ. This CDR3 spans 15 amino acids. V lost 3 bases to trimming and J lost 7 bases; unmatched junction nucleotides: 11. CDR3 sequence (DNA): TGCGCCAGCAGCTGGCTGAACAGGGGGAACGGTGGCTACACCTTC. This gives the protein CASSWLNRGNGGYTF.

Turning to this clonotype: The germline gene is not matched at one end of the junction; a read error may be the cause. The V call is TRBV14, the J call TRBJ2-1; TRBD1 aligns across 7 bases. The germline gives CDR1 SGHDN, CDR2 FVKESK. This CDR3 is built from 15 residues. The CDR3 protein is CASTQDRGRWNEQFF. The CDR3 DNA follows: TGTGCCAGCACCCAAGATAGGGGGCGGTGGAATGAGCAGTTCTTC.

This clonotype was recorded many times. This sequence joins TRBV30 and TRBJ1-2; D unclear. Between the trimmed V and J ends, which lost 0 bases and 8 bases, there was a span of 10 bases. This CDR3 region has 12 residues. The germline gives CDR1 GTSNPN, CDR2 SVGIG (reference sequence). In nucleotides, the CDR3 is TGTGCCTGGAGTGTACAAATGGAGGGCTACACCTTC. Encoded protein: CAWSVQMEGYTF.

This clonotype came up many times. The CDR3 loop reads CASSPSAGRAVTF. In DNA form, the CDR3 reads TGTGCCAGCAGCCCCTCGGCGGGCAGGGCGGTCACCTTC. V usage is TRBV11-2 and J usage is TRBJ1-2, with D possibly TRBD1 on 5 matching bases. The germline gives CDR1 SGHAT, CDR2 FQNNGV. Deletions cut 5 bases from V and 13 bases from J, with 20 bases between. The CDR3 is 13 residues long.

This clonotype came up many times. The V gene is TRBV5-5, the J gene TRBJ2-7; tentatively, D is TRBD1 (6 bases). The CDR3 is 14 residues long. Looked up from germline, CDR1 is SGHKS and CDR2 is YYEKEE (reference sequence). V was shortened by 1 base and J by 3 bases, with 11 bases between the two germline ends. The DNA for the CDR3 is TGTGCCAGCAGCTTGCGGGACACGTACTACGAGCAGTACTTC. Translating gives CASSLRDTYYEQYF.

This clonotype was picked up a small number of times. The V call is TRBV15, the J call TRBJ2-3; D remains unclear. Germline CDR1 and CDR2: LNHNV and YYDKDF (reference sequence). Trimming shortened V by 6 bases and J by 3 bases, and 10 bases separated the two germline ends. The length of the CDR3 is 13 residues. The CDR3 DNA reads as TGTGCCACCAGGCACCCGGATACAGATACGCAGTATTTT. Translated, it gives CATRHPDTDTQYF.

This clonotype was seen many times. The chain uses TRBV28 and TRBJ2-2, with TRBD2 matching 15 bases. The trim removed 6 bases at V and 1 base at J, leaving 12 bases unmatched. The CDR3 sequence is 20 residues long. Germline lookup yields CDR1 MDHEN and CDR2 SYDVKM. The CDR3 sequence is CASSHYWTSGRAKNTGELFF. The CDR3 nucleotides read TGTGCCAGCAGCCATTACTGGACTAGCGGGAGGGCCAAGAACACCGGGGAGCTGTTTTTT.